The entry below describes one T cell receptor (beta chain). The data originate from a study of blood T cell repertoires in COVID-19. Study overall: Acute and convalescent COVID-19 samples came from the United States, Italy and Spain.

In the original processing: By means of reference gene primer amplification, nucleated cell counts were estimated. Assay used: immunoSEQ multiplex PCR; TCRdb lists only in-frame clones, some missing. V and J calls and clone size follow that table, whereas D and trimming were derived from the DNA. Of about 160,000 clones detected, approximately 87% appear once; the ten largest clones hold roughly 4.1%. This receptor was identified in a woman aged 70 to 79 with acute or convalescent COVID-19. The material sequenced was peripheral blood.

CDR3 nucleotides: TGTGCCAGTAGTATCGAGAGTCGATACAATGAGCAGTTCTTC. Residues: CASSIESRYNEQFF. The chain recombines TRBV19 with TRBJ2-1; no clear D gene. The CDR3 runs 14 residues. The germline V gene encodes CDR1 LNHDA and CDR2 SQIVND (reference sequence). Trimming cost V 3 bases and J 4 bases, with 10 bases left between them.